This T cell receptor beta chain was retrieved from a study of read filtering for tumor transcriptome and immune sequencing. Study-level background: Mean patient age was approximately 66 years, range about 45 to 85; 17 male, 14 female. Study-level findings and limits: Single-read clonotypes: about 83% of IR-seq clonotypes (around 3.5% of reads), 60% to 75% of RNA-seq clonotypes (around 48% of reads).

The CDR3 has 15 amino acids. With 2 bases removed from V and 5 bases from J, the gap between germline ends came to 15 bases. Germline loops: CDR1 SGHVS, CDR2 FQNEAQ. This clonotype was recorded at least ten times. Its specificity is not known. This library used roughly 0.4 ug RNA and molecular barcoded adaptors spanning alpha/delta and beta/gamma chains. TCRdb recomputed calls from the reads with MiXCR, one row per CDR3 protein. Of roughly 46,000 distinct CDR3 sequences listed, about 12% were seen once; the top ten hold about 15%. The chain links TRBV7-8 to TRBJ1-1; tentative D call: TRBD1 (5 bases). Sequenced sample: a population of CD138-negative cells sorted from bone marrow. The receptor's source is a donor at least 40 years old with multiple myeloma. CDR3 residues: CASSLQGPGLTEAFF. The CDR3 coding sequence is TGTGCCAGCAGCTTACAGGGTCCGGGACTAACTGAAGCTTTCTTT.